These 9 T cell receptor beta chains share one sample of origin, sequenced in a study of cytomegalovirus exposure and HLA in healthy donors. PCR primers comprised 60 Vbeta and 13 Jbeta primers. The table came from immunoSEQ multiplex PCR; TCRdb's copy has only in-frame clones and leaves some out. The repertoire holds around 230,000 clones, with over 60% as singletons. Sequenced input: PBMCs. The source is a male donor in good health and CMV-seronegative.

The CDR3 spells CASSLGTSGEYEQYF. The CDR3 bases are TGTGCCAGCAGCTTAGGGACTAGCGGGGAATACGAGCAGTACTTC. The J gene is TRBJ2-7, the V gene TRBV11-1; TRBD2 matches 12 bases. CDR3 size: 15 residues. With V trimmed by 1 base and J by 4 bases, 2 bases remained unmatched. From germline, CDR1 is SGHAT and CDR2 FQDESV (reference sequence).

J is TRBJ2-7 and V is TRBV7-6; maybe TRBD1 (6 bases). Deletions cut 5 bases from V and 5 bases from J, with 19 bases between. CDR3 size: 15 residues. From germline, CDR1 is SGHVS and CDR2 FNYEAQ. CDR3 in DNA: TGTGCCAGCAGCCCAGACAGGTTAAGCAGGAACGAGCAGTACTTC. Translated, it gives CASSPDRLSRNEQYF.

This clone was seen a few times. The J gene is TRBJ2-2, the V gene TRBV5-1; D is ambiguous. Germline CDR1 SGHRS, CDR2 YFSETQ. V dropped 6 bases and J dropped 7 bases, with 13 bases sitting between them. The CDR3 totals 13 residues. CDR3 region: CASTFTENGELFF. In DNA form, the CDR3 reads TGCGCCAGCACCTTCACGGAGAACGGGGAGCTGTTTTTT.

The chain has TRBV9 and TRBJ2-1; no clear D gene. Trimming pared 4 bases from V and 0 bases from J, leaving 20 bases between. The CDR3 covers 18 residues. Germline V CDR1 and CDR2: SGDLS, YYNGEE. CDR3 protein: CASSPYYRASSSYNEQFF. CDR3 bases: TGTGCCAGCAGCCCCTACTACCGAGCGTCGAGCTCCTACAATGAGCAGTTCTTC.

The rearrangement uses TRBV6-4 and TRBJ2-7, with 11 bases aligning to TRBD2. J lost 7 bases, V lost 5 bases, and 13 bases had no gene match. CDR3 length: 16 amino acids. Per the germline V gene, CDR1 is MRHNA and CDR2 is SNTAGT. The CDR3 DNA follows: TGTGCCAGCAGTCAATTTTTTAGCGGGAGGGCCTCGGAGCAGTACTTC. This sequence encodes CASSQFFSGRASEQYF.

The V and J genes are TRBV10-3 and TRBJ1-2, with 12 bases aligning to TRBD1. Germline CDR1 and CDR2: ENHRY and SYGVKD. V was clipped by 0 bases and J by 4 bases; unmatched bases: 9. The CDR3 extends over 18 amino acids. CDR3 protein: CAISESVPGQGAGYGYTF. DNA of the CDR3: TGTGCCATCAGTGAGTCTGTCCCGGGACAGGGGGCTGGCTATGGCTACACCTTC.

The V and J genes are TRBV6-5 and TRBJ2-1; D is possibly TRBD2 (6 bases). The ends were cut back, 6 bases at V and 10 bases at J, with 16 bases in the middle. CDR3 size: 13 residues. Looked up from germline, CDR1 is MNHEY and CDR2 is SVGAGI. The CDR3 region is CASRLGTPGEQFF. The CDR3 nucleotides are TGTGCCAGCAGGCTGGGGACTCCGGGGGAGCAGTTCTTC.

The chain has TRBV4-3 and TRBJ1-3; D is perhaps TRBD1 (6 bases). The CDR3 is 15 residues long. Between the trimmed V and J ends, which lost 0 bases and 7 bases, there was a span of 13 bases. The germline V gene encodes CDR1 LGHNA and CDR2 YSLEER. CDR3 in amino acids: CASSQDAAQGNTIYF. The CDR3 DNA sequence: TGCGCCAGCAGCCAAGATGCGGCGCAGGGGAACACCATATATTTT.

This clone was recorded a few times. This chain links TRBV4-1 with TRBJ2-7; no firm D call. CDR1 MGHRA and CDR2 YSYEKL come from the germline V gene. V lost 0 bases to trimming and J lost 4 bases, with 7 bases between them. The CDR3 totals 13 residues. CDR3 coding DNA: TGCGCCAGCAGCCAAGATGAGTTATACGAGCAGTACTTC. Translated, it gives CASSQDELYEQYF.